The 2 T cell receptor beta chains reported below all come from one sample, sequenced in a study of blood T cell repertoires in COVID-19. Using immunoSEQ multiplex PCR, the repertoire was profiled, and TCRdb retains in-frame clones only, with some absent. The sample contains under 170,000 clones, around four fifths of which appear only once. The sequenced sample consisted of peripheral blood. These receptors were collected from a man aged 65 to 79 with acute or convalescent COVID-19.

The gene calls are TRBV6-5 and TRBJ2-6, with D possibly TRBD2 on 5 matching bases. Trimming stripped 2 bases from V and 0 bases from J, with 8 bases between. The germline V gene encodes CDR1 MNHEY and CDR2 SVGAGI. The CDR3 has 16 residues. CDR3 DNA: TGTGCCAGCAGTTACCGACGGGACTCTGGGGCCAACGTCCTGACTTTC. It specifies CASSYRRDSGANVLTF.

The V and J genes are TRBV6-5 and TRBJ1-2; D uncertain. The V gene lost 6 bases and the J gene lost 1 base, with 15 bases spanning the gap. The CDR3 extends over 15 amino acids. The V gene's germline CDR1 is MNHEY and CDR2 SVGAGI. The CDR3 protein is CASRSYGLGNYGYTF. DNA of the CDR3: TGTGCCAGCAGGTCCTACGGACTGGGTAACTATGGCTACACCTTC.